What follows describes a single T cell receptor (beta chain). Its antigen is still unknown. Nothing much larger sits one base from this clone, and base qualities are not available. This sample was taken from a study of blood T cells in healthy people across ages (dated by TCRdb to about 2015). In terms of the full investigation: Template switching captured roughly one uniquely barcoded TCR beta cDNA molecule per two T cells in model experiments. Using deep sequencing normalized with unique cDNA molecular identifiers, the study measured how TCR beta repertoire diversity changes with age. Donors were grouped into four age groups: young (average roughly 17 years), middle-aged (around 39), aged (around 60) and long-lived (about 89). To avoid experimental bias, donors of different ages were randomly spread across the sequencing lanes. Two additional independent replicas of 1 million unique cDNA reads from the same blood draw were analyzed for two donors (one aged 18 to 29 and one aged 80 or older). What the work shows at the level of the full study, not this receptor alone: Estimates of total diversity based on one million sequenced T cells were regarded as lower bounds and as underestimates. Compared with the aged group, more naive CD4+ T cells, fewer expanded clones and increased TCR diversity were shown by the long-lived group, suggesting age selection. Observed TCR beta diversity per million T cells fell roughly linearly with age, and a significant reduction was already apparent by age about 38. Conclusive comparison of naive and antigen-experienced compartments was prevented by the profiling of bulk unsorted PBMCs. There was a strong correlation between observed TCR beta diversity and the percentage of naive T cells measured by flow cytometry. The CMV infection status of donors was not known, potentially confounding age-related changes in expanded clonotypes.

The library was made by 5' RACE. Sequencing relied on an Illumina HiSeq 2500. The second PCR ran for about 6 to 12 cycles and used a J-beta primer mix along with a sample-barcoded 5' primer. A template-switch 5' adaptor carrying 12 random nucleotides introduced a unique molecular identifier onto each TCR beta cDNA molecule. Each sample yielded at least 2.5 million CDR3-containing paired-end reads. First-strand cDNA was synthesized from all RNA with the Mint cDNA synthesis kit, primed by a TRBC-specific oligonucleotide. After uracil-DNA glycosylase treatment, a first 18-cycle PCR used universal primers M1SS and BC2_uni_R on all cDNA. From the authors' description of their analysis: Normalization of each sample was performed by random selection of 1 million high-quality reads, each carrying a distinct molecular identifier. Instead of being binned into consensus sequences, reads with shared molecular identifiers were discarded. MiTCR, run with a Q25 quality threshold and the strictest error-elimination algorithm, handled CDR3 identification, clonotype clustering and error correction. A nonparametric unseen species model with Euler transformation was used to estimate a lower bound on total TCR beta diversity. The raw public data were reprocessed by TCRdb itself: fastp quality trimming at Q25, MiXCR clonotype calling, in-frame beta chains only. Entries that share a CDR3 protein sequence are merged under the most common genes and DNA. The V and J calls were not made by the authors but by TCRdb's processing. This sample lists around 1.7 million distinct CDR3 sequences; over 25% were detected once. Of the sample, roughly 8.2% is held by the ten largest clones.

V is pared back by 2 bases and J by 4 bases, with 14 bases lying between the germline termini. The germline V gene (reference sequence) yields SEHNR for CDR1 and FQNEAQ for CDR2. The CDR3 goes from the cysteine to the phenylalanine over 15 residues. CDR3 DNA only is kept here, 45 bases in frame from base 1. Donors were under 40 systemically healthy Caucasian individuals from Russia aged roughly 6 to 100 years. Each donor gave roughly 9 milliliters of peripheral blood, drawn into EDTA-treated Vacutainer tubes. Ficoll-Paque density-gradient centrifugation was used to isolate PBMCs, with at least 7 million obtained per sample. Trizol reagent was used to extract total RNA from PBMCs, with at least 5 micrograms per sample. For every donor, flow cytometry on a PBMC aliquot measured the percentage of naive CD45RAhigh/CD27high T cells.

The rearranged segments are TRBV7-9 and TRBJ1-1; a tentative D call is TRBD1 (5 bases match). The sequence came from a woman in her twenties or thirties in good health. The sequencing sample was made of blood. The CDR3 region: CASSLTGISCTEAFF. The sequenced DNA is TGTGCCAGCAGCTTAACAGGCATCTCTTGCACTGAAGCTTTCTTT.